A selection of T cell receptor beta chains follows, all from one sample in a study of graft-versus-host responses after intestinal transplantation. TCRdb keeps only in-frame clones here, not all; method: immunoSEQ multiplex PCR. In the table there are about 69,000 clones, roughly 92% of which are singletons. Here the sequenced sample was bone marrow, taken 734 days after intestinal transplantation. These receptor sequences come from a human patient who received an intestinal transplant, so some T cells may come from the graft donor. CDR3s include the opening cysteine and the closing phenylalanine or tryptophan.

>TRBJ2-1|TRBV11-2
CASSLGYRREKMNEQFF
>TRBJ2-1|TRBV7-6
CASSFGTSGEQFF
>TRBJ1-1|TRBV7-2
CASSFQGADTEAFF
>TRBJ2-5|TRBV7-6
CASSWKADIQETQYF
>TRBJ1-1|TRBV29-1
CSADRVGANTEAFF
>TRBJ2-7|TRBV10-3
CAISGPAARDIYEQYF
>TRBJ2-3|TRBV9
CASSVEAASSTDTQYF
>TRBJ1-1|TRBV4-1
CASSQGLYRLGAKNTEAFF
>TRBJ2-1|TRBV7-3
CASSLLSGSSYNEQFF
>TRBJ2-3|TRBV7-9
CASSSGLAGGGADTQYF
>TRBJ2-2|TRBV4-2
CASSPATSGGAGELFF
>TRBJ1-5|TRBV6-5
CASSGQNNQPQHF
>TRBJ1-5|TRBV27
CASRPGQVNQPQHF
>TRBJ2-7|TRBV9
CASSGLGSEQYF
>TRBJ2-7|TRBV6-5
CASSYFRGATYEQYF
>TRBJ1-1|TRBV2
CASSEFGTEAFF
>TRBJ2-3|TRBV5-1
CASSLLAETSTDTQYF
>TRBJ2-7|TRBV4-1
CASSQTGETYEQYF
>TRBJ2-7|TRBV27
CASSFGLAGTYEQYF
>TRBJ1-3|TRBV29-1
CSVEGASGNTIYF
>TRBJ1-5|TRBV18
CASSRTGQGDSNQPQHF
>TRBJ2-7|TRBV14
CASSQEAHAYEQYF
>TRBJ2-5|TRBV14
CASSQEPNSGVDPETQYF
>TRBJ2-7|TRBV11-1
CASSFTGTSGYEQYF
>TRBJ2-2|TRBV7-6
CASSSGEDTGELFF
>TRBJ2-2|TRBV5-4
CASSLRGLINTGELFF
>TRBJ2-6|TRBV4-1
CASSLGQGGGPGANVLTF
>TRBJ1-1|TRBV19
CASSIGQGVDTEAFF
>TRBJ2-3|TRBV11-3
CASSLDRPGRGTDTQYF
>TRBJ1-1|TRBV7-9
CASNDWGRGEAFF
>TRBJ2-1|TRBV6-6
CASSPETVRYNEQFF
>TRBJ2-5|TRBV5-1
CASSPTSGDPGTQYF
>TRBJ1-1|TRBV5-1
CASSTGQPNTEAFF
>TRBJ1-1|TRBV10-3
CAIKSGGSEAFF
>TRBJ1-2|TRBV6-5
CASSSGQENYGYTF
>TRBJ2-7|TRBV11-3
CASSLSRDYEQYF
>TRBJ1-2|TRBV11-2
CASSLAGTGGVRGYTF
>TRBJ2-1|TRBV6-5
CASSVYNEQFF
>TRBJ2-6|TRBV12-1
CASSFRGGRSLLSGANVLTF
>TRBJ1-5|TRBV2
CASRDDRGNQPQHF
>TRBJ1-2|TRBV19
CASSIQGSDYGYTF
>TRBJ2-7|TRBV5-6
CASKIAGAGGSEQYF
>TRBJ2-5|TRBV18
CASSPPVAGRKTQYF
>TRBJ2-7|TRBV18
CASSHPGQDSYEQYF
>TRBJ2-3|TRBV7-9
CASSRQLAGAKDTQYF
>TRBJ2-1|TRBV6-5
CASREGYNEQFF
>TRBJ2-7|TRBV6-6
CASSYLQGVYEQYF
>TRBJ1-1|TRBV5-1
CASSLTVNTEAFF
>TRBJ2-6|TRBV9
CASSQSDRPFSGANVLTF